The clone carrying this T cell receptor beta chain was recorded at least ten times. Its antigen is not known. This sample is part of a study of metastatic and nonmetastatic thyroid tumors. Study background: The authors compared repertoires across blood and tumor or nodule tissue from malignant and benign thyroid patients.

With MiXCR, TCRdb called clones anew from the PCR reads. The repertoire includes more than 40,000 clones, roughly 3.1% of them detected once, and approximately 10% sits in the top ten. Germline CDR1 MNHNS, CDR2 SASEGT. CDR3 length: 13 residues. The V gene lost 5 bases and the J gene lost 2 bases, with 9 bases spanning the gap. Findings and limits, study-wide: According to reports, the diversity of TCR beta was significantly higher in malignant thyroid tumors than in benign nodules, and this held in both blood and tumor samples.

All patients reached thyroid surgery having received no treatment beforehand. Sequencing was performed on blood. The receptor comes from a female donor with papillary thyroid cancer or a benign thyroid nodule (not recorded which). Some clones in this sample may be carry-over from other donors' samples. The chain carries TRBV6-1 and TRBJ1-2; D call uncertain. The CDR3 loop is CASSYDGNYGYTF. In DNA, the CDR3 is TGTGCCAGCAGTTATGACGGGAACTATGGCTACACCTTC.